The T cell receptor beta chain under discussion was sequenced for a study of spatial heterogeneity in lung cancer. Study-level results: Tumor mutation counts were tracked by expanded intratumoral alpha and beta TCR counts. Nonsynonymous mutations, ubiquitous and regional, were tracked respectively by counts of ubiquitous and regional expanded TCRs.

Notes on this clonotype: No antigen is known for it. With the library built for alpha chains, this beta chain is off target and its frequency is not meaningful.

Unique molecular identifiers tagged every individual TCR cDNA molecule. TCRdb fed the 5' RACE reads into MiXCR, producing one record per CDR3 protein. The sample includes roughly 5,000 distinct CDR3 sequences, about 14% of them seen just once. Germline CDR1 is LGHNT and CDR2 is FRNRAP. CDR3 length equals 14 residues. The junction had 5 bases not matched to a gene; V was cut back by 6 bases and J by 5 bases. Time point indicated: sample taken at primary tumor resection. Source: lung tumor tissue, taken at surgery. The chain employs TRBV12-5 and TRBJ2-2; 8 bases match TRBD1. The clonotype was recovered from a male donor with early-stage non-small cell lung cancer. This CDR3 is CASGPGQGTGELFF. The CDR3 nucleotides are TGTGCTAGTGGCCCCGGACAGGGTACCGGGGAGCTGTTTTTT.